The next 30 T cell receptor beta chains were all read from a single sample in a study of OX40 agonist ivuxolimab in advanced cancers. The repertoire was sequenced with immunoSEQ multiplex PCR; TCRdb's copy has only in-frame clones and lacks some. This table holds about 53,000 clones, over 75% found once. Sequencing was performed on CD4+ or CD8+ T cells sorted from blood, taken in a trial of the OX40 agonist ivuxolimab. These receptors were obtained from an adult with an advanced solid tumor such as melanoma, head and neck, liver or kidney cancer.

The chain uses TRBV5-1 and TRBJ1-5; 8 bases fit TRBD1. The germline gives CDR1 SGHRS, CDR2 YFSETQ. This CDR3 contains 16 residues. Trimming took 0 bases from V and 6 from J; bases not matched to a gene: 8. The DNA for the CDR3 is TGCGCCAGCAGCTTGGGCGGACAGGGATTTGGTCAGCCCCAGCATTTT. Its translation: CASSLGGQGFGQPQHF.

This sequence joins TRBV6-5 and TRBJ1-1, with D perhaps TRBD1 (5 bases). This CDR3 is built from 15 residues. Germline lookup yields CDR1 MNHEY and CDR2 SVGAGI. Trimming left V 5 bases short and J 0 bases short, with 13 bases between. CDR3 sequence reads: CASSTRGRLNTEAFF. The CDR3 DNA is TGTGCCAGCAGTACCCGGGGACGGTTGAACACTGAAGCTTTCTTT.

The DNA of the CDR3 is TGTGCCAGCAGTCAAAGCGGGAGAGCCAAAAACATTCAGTACTTC. Encoded protein: CASSQSGRAKNIQYF. This chain links TRBV27 with TRBJ2-4; 8 nucleotides line up with TRBD2. V dropped 5 bases and J dropped 0; count of bases not matched to a gene: 3. The CDR3 is 15 residues long. Germline-derived CDR1 and CDR2 are MNHEY and SMNVEV (reference sequence).

This chain links TRBV7-9 with TRBJ2-3, with a weak D call TRBD1 (5 bases). V lost 5 bases and J 3 bases, leaving 12 bases between the germline ends. This CDR3 spans 14 amino acids. CDR1 is SEHNR and CDR2 is FQNEAQ in the germline V gene (reference sequence). In DNA form, the CDR3 reads TGTGCCAGCAGCCCATCCAGGGATACAGATACGCAGTATTTT. Residues: CASSPSRDTDTQYF.

V gene TRBV11-2 combines with J gene TRBJ1-6; D remains unclear. Germline values: CDR1 SGHAT, CDR2 FQNNGV. This CDR3 has 14 amino acids. Deletions cut 2 bases from V and 8 bases from J, with 10 bases between. CDR3 sequence reads: CASSLSRGDSPLHF. CDR3 DNA sequence: TGTGCCAGCAGCTTATCCCGAGGTGATTCACCCCTCCACTTT.

This clone was observed once. This rearrangement joins TRBV28 to TRBJ2-7; the D is unclear. V lost 7 bases to trimming and J lost 4 bases, with 11 bases between them. The CDR3 is 12 amino acids. Germline CDR1 and CDR2: MDHEN and SYDVKM. The CDR3 DNA follows: TGTGCCAGCACCCTAGGGAAATACGAGCAGTACTTC. Its protein product is CASTLGKYEQYF.

This chain uses TRBV19 with TRBJ2-2; TRBD1 agrees at 8 bases. The V gene end was trimmed by 4 bases and the J gene end by 5 bases; junction bases not matched to a gene: 6. The CDR3 runs 15 residues. Germline V gene sequence: CDR1 LNHDA, CDR2 SQIVND (reference sequence). The CDR3 spells CASSTQGAWTGELFF. The CDR3 DNA is TGTGCCAGTAGTACCCAGGGGGCATGGACCGGGGAGCTGTTTTTT.

V gene TRBV15 combines with J gene TRBJ2-5, with D perhaps matching TRBD2 (5 bases). This CDR3 has 16 residues. Germline CDR1 is LNHNV and CDR2 is YYDKDF (reference sequence). V shed 3 bases and J shed 1 base, with 15 bases lying between them. DNA for the CDR3: TGTGCCACCAGCAGGGGAGAGTGGGGAACCCAAGAGACCCAGTACTTC. It specifies CATSRGEWGTQETQYF.

In DNA, the CDR3 is TGTGCCAGCAGCCCCAGGACTAGCGGGGCAGATACGCAGTATTTT. It translates to CASSPRTSGADTQYF. The chain uses TRBV5-4 and TRBJ2-3; TRBD2 aligns across 12 bases. The V segment lost 4 bases and the J segment 4 bases; nucleotides outside the gene matches: 4. CDR1 is SGHNT and CDR2 is YYREEE in the germline V gene (reference sequence). This CDR3 has 15 amino acids.

Note on this clone: This is likely a read error, given that the CDR3 carries no conserved phenylalanine or tryptophan at its end. This sequence joins TRBV6-5 and TRBJ1-2; TRBD1 matches 7 bases. The V and J ends lost 6 bases and 4 bases, in that order; junction bases with no gene match: 11. This CDR3 is built from 15 residues. Germline-derived CDR1 and CDR2 are MNHEY and SVGAGI. CDR3 nucleotides: TGTGCCAGCAGACCGGACAGGAGGGCCACCTATGGCTACACCCTC. Its protein product is CASRPDRRATYGYTL.

This rearrangement joins TRBV15 to TRBJ1-5; no clear D. Germline loops: CDR1 LNHNV, CDR2 YYDKDF (reference sequence). The CDR3 is made up of 15 amino acids. V was clipped by 0 bases and J by 10 bases, with 16 bases between them. This CDR3 reads CATSRDNGQDGPQHF. The CDR3 DNA sequence: TGTGCCACCAGCAGAGATAATGGGCAGGATGGACCCCAGCATTTT. The complete variable domain, with remaining parts taken from reference TRBV15 and TRBJ1-5, reads DAMVIQNPRYQVTQFGKPVTLSCSQTLNHNVMYWYQQKSSQAPKLLFHYYDKDFNNEADTPDNFQSRRPNTSFCFLDIRSPGLGDTAMYLCATSRDNGQDGPQHFGDGTRLSIL.

The chain employs TRBV30 and TRBJ2-7, with D unresolved. This CDR3 is built from 11 residues. V was shortened by 2 bases and J by 5 bases, with 7 bases between the two germline ends. Germline CDR1 and CDR2: GTSNPN and SVGIG (reference sequence). CDR3 residues: CAWSRSNEQYF. The CDR3 coding sequence is TGTGCCTGGAGTAGATCGAACGAGCAGTACTTC. The full variable domain, with the rest looked up from reference TRBV30 and TRBJ2-7, is SQTIHQWPATLVQPVGSPLSLECTVEGTSNPNLYWYRQAAGRGLQLLFYSVGIGQISSEVPQNLSASRPQDRQFILSSKKLLLSDSGFYLCAWSRSNEQYFGPGTRLTVT.

This chain links TRBV2 with TRBJ2-3, with no clear D. The CDR3 loop spans 12 amino acids. V dropped 6 bases and J dropped 4 bases, with 8 bases sitting between them. CDR1 SNHLY and CDR2 FYNNEI come from the germline V gene. The CDR3: CASRIQPDTQYF. The CDR3 nucleotides are TGTGCCAGCAGGATACAGCCAGATACGCAGTATTTT.

V is TRBV30 and J is TRBJ2-7, with D possibly matching TRBD2 (5 bases). Germline CDR1 reads GTSNPN; CDR2 reads SVGIG (reference sequence). V was shortened by 3 bases and J by 3 bases, with 15 bases between the two germline ends. CDR3 length equals 14 residues. CDR3 DNA: TGTGCCTGGAGGCCCCCACTAGACTTCTACGAGCAGTACTTC. Amino acids: CAWRPPLDFYEQYF.

The chain has TRBV5-6 and TRBJ2-5; a weak D match, TRBD2 (6 bases). Germline V gene sequence: CDR1 SGHDT, CDR2 YYEEEE. V shed 4 bases and J shed 5 bases, with 15 bases lying between them. This CDR3 contains 14 residues. CDR3 nucleotides: TGTGCCAGCAGCCAGACTAGTCGGGAGGAGACCCAGTACTTC. Protein sequence: CASSQTSREETQYF.

The rearrangement uses TRBV30 and TRBJ2-3, with D tentatively TRBD2 (6 bases). CDR1 and CDR2 (germline): GTSNPN, SVGIG (reference sequence). Trimming shortened V by 8 bases and J by 1 base, and 13 bases separated the two germline ends. The CDR3 is 13 amino acids. As DNA, the CDR3 is TGTGCCCGGGACTTGCGAGGCACAGATACGCAGTATTTT. This encodes CARDLRGTDTQYF.

V is TRBV6-1 and J is TRBJ1-3; D ambiguous. Germline V CDR1 and CDR2: MNHNS, SASEGT. This CDR3 is 14 amino acids long. Trimming cost V 1 base and J 1 base, with 5 bases left between them. The CDR3 bases are TGTGCCAGCAGTGAAGTTGGTTCTGGAAACACCATATATTTT. It yields the protein CASSEVGSGNTIYF.

V and J are TRBV4-1 and TRBJ1-4; D remains ambiguous. Germline-derived CDR1 and CDR2 are MGHRA and YSYEKL. This CDR3 contains 16 residues. Trimming removed 0 bases at V and 10 bases at J, with 18 bases between. CDR3 nucleotides: TGCGCCAGCAGCCAAGACACGGACCGAAAGGCTGGAAAACTGTTTTTT. Amino acids: CASSQDTDRKAGKLFF.

The CDR3 DNA follows: TGCAGCGTCCCCAGCCGGGGATTTCTTTACAATGAGCAGTTCTTC. It translates to CSVPSRGFLYNEQFF. V and J are TRBV29-1 and TRBJ2-1, with D possibly being TRBD2 (5 bases). Germline assignment: CDR1 SQVTM and CDR2 ANQGSEA. This CDR3 has 15 amino acids. V shed 6 bases and J shed 4 bases, with 19 bases lying between them.

J is TRBJ2-7 and V is TRBV15; a weak D match, TRBD1 (6 bases). The V end was cut by 0 bases, the J end by 0 bases, with 12 bases between. Germline-derived CDR1 and CDR2 are LNHNV and YYDKDF (reference sequence). The CDR3 totals 16 residues. The CDR3 protein is CATSRDYSRGSYEQYF. The CDR3 bases are TGTGCCACCAGCAGAGATTATAGCAGGGGCTCCTACGAGCAGTACTTC.

This sequence joins TRBV5-1 and TRBJ2-7, with TRBD2 matching over 7 bases. CDR3 length equals 14 residues. CDR1 is SGHRS and CDR2 is YFSETQ in the germline V gene. The V and J ends lost 4 bases and 0 bases, in that order; junction bases with no gene match: 4. This chain's CDR3 is CASSPAGSSYEQYF. The CDR3 coding sequence is TGCGCCAGCAGCCCAGCGGGAAGCTCCTACGAGCAGTACTTC.

The rearrangement links TRBV15 to TRBJ2-5; 10 bases align to TRBD1. This CDR3 is built from 18 residues. The germline CDR1 and CDR2 sequences are LNHNV and YYDKDF (reference sequence). J gave up 4 bases and V 1 base, and 12 bases lay outside the gene matches. The chain's CDR3 is CATSRGGQGILGGETQYF. CDR3 DNA: TGTGCCACCAGCAGAGGGGGACAGGGGATTCTCGGCGGAGAGACCCAGTACTTC. The entire variable domain, with the rest obtained from reference TRBV15 and TRBJ2-5, is as follows: DAMVIQNPRYQVTQFGKPVTLSCSQTLNHNVMYWYQQKSSQAPKLLFHYYDKDFNNEADTPDNFQSRRPNTSFCFLDIRSPGLGDTAMYLCATSRGGQGILGGETQYFGPGTRLLVL.

This rearrangement joins TRBV5-1 to TRBJ1-3; D is perhaps TRBD1 (6 bases). This CDR3 is built from 15 residues. Germline V gene lookup returns CDR1 SGHRS and CDR2 YFSETQ. The V gene lost 2 bases and the J gene lost 1 base, with 10 bases spanning the gap. CDR3 residues: CASSLTGSSGNTIYF. DNA for the CDR3: TGCGCCAGCAGCTTAACAGGGTCGTCTGGAAACACCATATATTTT.

V gene TRBV6-1 combines with J gene TRBJ2-2; 8 bases line up with TRBD1. This CDR3 comprises 15 residues. The J segment lost 5 bases and the V segment lost 4 bases, leaving 6 bases of the junction unmatched. Germline lookup yields CDR1 MNHNS and CDR2 SASEGT. CDR3 coding DNA: TGTGCCAGCAGTGGTCGACAGGGGACAACCGGGGAGCTGTTTTTT. It codes for CASSGRQGTTGELFF.

The CDR3 DNA sequence: TGCGCCAGCAGCCAAGATGGGGGCAGCATACCTAGCACAGATACGCAGTATTTT. Amino acid sequence: CASSQDGGSIPSTDTQYF. The rearrangement joins TRBV4-3 to TRBJ2-3, with D perhaps matching TRBD1 (6 bases). Germline V gives CDR1 LGHNA, CDR2 YSLEER. The CDR3 totals 18 residues. The ends were cut back, 0 bases at V and 0 bases at J, with 16 bases in the middle.

This rearrangement joins TRBV28 to TRBJ2-1; 7 bases fit TRBD1. This CDR3 spans 15 amino acids. Germline CDR1 reads MDHEN; CDR2 reads SYDVKM. The junction had 14 bases not matched to a gene; V was cut back by 6 bases and J by 9 bases. In nucleotides, the CDR3 is TGTGCCAGCAGCCCTGACATTGACAGGGTCGGTGAGCAGTTCTTC. This sequence encodes CASSPDIDRVGEQFF. Based on the CDR3 plus reference TRBV28 and TRBJ2-1, the full variable domain is DVKVTQSSRYLVKRTGEKVFLECVQDMDHENMFWYRQDPGLGLRLIYFSYDVKMKEKGDIPEGYSVSREKKERFSLILESASTNQTSMYLCASSPDIDRVGEQFFGPGTRLTVL.

This rearrangement joins TRBV5-4 to TRBJ2-3; D not resolved. With 5 bases removed from V and 3 bases from J, the gap between germline ends came to 7 bases. CDR3 length: 12 residues. CDR1 SGHNT and CDR2 YYREEE come from the germline V gene (reference sequence). Written as DNA, the CDR3 is TGTGCCAGCAGTAGAACTACAGATACGCAGTATTTT. This encodes CASSRTTDTQYF.

This chain links TRBV28 with TRBJ2-5; possible D gene TRBD2, 7 bases. The ends were cut back, 4 bases at V and 2 bases at J, with 11 bases in the middle. Germline loops: CDR1 MDHEN, CDR2 SYDVKM. This CDR3 is 14 amino acids long. CDR3 in DNA: TGTGCCAGCAGTTCGGGGGGCCGTCAAGAGACCCAGTACTTC. This codes for CASSSGGRQETQYF.

The J gene is TRBJ2-7, the V gene TRBV11-2; 8 positions match TRBD2. This CDR3 is 16 amino acids long. V shed 4 bases, J shed 3 bases, and the junction held 11 bases outside the gene matches. Germline CDR1 reads SGHAT; CDR2 reads FQNNGV. The CDR3 DNA reads TGTGCCAGCAGCTCTCCCCGGGGGGGAACTTACTACGAGCAGTACTTC. Amino acids: CASSSPRGGTYYEQYF.

The gene calls are TRBV28 and TRBJ1-1, with a tentative D call TRBD1 (5 bases). This CDR3 contains 15 residues. Trimming removed 5 bases at V and 0 bases at J, with 13 bases between. Germline V gives CDR1 MDHEN, CDR2 SYDVKM. The CDR3 DNA reads TGTGCCAGCAGTCCGCGGGACGGACTGAACACTGAAGCTTTCTTT. As protein: CASSPRDGLNTEAFF.